This T cell receptor (beta chain) derives from a study of human T cells and chemical hapten exposure. Study at large: Diphenylcyclopropenone doses were given weekly to the scalps of patients across the roughly 24-week study.

Sample time point: pre-sensitization, week 0. Treatment noted: therapeutic diphenylcyclopropenone sensitization with weekly scalp DPC. Each donor was an alopecia patient between 18 and 70 years of age who qualified for DPC. Trimming at V came to 6 bases and at J to 0 bases, leaving 4 bases not matched to a gene. The CDR3 consists of 17 residues. MiXCR was run by TCRdb on the RACE reads, yielding one entry per CDR3 protein. This table holds under 90,000 distinct CDR3 sequences, roughly 9.1% found once. General study points: Once DPC sensitization occurred, TCRs above 1 in 1000 frequency showed no change. Healthy people's immune response may differ from that of the donors, who had alopecia.

The table lists this clonotype with many counts. Its antigen is undetermined. V gene TRBV12-3 or TRBV12-4 combines with J gene TRBJ2-1, with TRBD2 matching 14 bases. The clonotype originates from a woman aged 40 to 50 with alopecia areata. Some clones in this sample may be carry-over from other donors' samples. This specimen consisted of whole blood, obtained in connection with sensitization to the hapten diphenylcyclopropenone (DPC). The CDR3 DNA reads TGTGCCAGCAGCCGACTAGCGGGGGGGAGCTCCTACAATGAGCAGTTCTTC. The encoded protein is CASSRLAGGSSYNEQFF.